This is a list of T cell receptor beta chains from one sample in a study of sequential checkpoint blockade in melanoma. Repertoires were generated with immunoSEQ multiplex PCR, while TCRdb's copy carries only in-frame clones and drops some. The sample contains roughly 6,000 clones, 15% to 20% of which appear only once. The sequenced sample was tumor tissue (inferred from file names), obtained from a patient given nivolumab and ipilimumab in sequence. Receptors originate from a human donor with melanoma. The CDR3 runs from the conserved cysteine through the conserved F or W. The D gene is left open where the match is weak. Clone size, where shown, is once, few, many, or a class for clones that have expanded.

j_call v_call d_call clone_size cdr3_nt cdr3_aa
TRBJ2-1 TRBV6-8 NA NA TGTGCCAGCAGTTACTCGACTGGGCGCCGAGCCTACAATGAGCAGTTCTTC CASSYSTGRRAYNEQFF
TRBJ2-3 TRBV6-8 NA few TGTGCCAGCAGTTCGGGGGATCTGACAGATACGCAGTATTTT CASSSGDLTDTQYF
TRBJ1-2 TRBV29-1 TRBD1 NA TGCAGCGTCGATCTCCCAAGGGGGCCCTATGGCTACACCTTC CSVDLPRGPYGYTF
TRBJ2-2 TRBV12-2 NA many TGTGCAAGTCGCTTATCTGTCAGGGACACCGGGGAGCTGTTTTTT CASRLSVRDTGELFF
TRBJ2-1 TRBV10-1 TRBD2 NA TGCGCCAGCAGTGAGGGCACTAGCGGGGGTTCACGGCAGTTCTTC CASSEGTSGGSRQFF
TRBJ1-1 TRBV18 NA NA TGTGCCAGCTCCACTATCGGGATAGGTTTCACTGAAGCTTTCTTT CASSTIGIGFTEAFF
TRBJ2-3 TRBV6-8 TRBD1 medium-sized TGTGCCAGCAGGAAGATGGGACAGGGGGCAGGTGATACGCAGTATTTT CASRKMGQGAGDTQYF
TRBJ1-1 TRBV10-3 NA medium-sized TGTGCCATCAGTGAGTCTGGCAGTTCCTTCGCTGAAGCTTTCTTT CAISESGSSFAEAFF
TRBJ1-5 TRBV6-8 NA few TGTGCCATCTCTCTGGGCAATCAGCCCCAGCATTTT CAISLGNQPQHF
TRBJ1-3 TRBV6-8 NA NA TGTGCCAGCAGCTCCGACATAATCTCTGGAAACACCATATATTTT CASSSDIISGNTIYF
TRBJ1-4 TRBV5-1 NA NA TGCGCCAGCAGCTTCAGGCAGGGAAAAGAGGGAAAACTGTTTTTT CASSFRQGKEGKLFF
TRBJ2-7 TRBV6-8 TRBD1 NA TGTGCCAGCACCCGGGACAGGGGAGGCTACGAGCAGTACTTC CASTRDRGGYEQYF
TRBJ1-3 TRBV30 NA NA TGTGCCTGGAGCAGAGGGTCCGATTCTGGAAACACCATATATTTT CAWSRGSDSGNTIYF
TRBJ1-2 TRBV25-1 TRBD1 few TGTGCCAGCAGCCGGACAGGGGGTGACTATGGCTACACCTTC CASSRTGGDYGYTF
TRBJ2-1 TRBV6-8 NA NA TGTGCCAGCAGTAAACGGTTGAGTGAGCAGTTCTTC CASSKRLSEQFF
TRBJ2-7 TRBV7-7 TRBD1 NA TGTGCCAGCAGCCCGTTTGGGACAGGGGGTAGCTCCTACGAGCAGTACTTC CASSPFGTGGSSYEQYF
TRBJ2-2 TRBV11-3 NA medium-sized TGTGCCAGCAGCCGATACGCCGGGACGAACACCGGGGAGCTGTTTTTT CASSRYAGTNTGELFF
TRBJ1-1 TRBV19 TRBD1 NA TGTGCCAGTACCCGGACAGGGGATGTTTGGAACACTGAAGCTTTCTTT CASTRTGDVWNTEAFF
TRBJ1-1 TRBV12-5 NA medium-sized TGTGCTAGTGGTTTGGAGGTGAACACTGAAGCTTTCTTT CASGLEVNTEAFF
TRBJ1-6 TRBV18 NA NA TGTGCCAGCTCACCACCGCTGGGGCCGGCATATAATTCACCCCTCCACTTT CASSPPLGPAYNSPLHF
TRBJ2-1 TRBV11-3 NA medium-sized TGTGCCAGCAGCTTAGACAGGGCATTGCGAGAGCAGTTCTTC CASSLDRALREQFF
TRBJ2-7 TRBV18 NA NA TGTGCCAGGAAACGAGGCAACCCCTACGAGCAGTACTTC CARKRGNPYEQYF
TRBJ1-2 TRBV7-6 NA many TGTGCCAGCAGCCCGAGACAGGTCAATTACTATGGCTACACCTTC CASSPRQVNYYGYTF
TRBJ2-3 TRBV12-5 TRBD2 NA TGTGCCAGCATCAATGAGGGTCGCGGGGGGCCACACACAGATACGCAGTATTTT CASINEGRGGPHTDTQYF
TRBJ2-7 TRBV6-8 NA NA TGTGCCAGCAGTTACTCGCAGCAACCGCTAGCGCTTTCCTACGAGCAGTACTTC CASSYSQQPLALSYEQYF
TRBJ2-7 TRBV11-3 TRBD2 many TGTGCCAGCAGCCGCCGGACTAGCGGGGAGTATGCCGAGCAGTACTTC CASSRRTSGEYAEQYF
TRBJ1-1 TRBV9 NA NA TGTGCCAGCAGCGTATGGGAGAATATGAACACTGAAGCTTTCTTT CASSVWENMNTEAFF
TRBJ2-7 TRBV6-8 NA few TGTGCCAGCAGTATCAGGGGAAGCTCCTACGAGCAGTACTTC CASSIRGSSYEQYF
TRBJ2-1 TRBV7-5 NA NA NA CASSRSWGWGSTSPEQFF
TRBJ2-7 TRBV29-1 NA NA TGCAGCGCAAACGTGGGCGCAGGGAACGAGCAGTACTTC CSANVGAGNEQYF
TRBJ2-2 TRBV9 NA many TGTGCCAGCAGCGTAGGGGTGGCCGGGGAGCTGTTTTTT CASSVGVAGELFF
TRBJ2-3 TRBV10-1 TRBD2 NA TGCGCCAGCAGTGAGTCCCTAGCGGGGGGAACAGATACGCAGTATTTT CASSESLAGGTDTQYF
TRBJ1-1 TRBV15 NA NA TGTGCCACCAGCAGAGGGGGTCATTCCTGGGGCACTGAAGCTTTCTTT CATSRGGHSWGTEAFF
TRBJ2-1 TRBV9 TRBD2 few TGTGCCAGCAGCGTCAGCGGGGGGCCTAATGAGCAGTTCTTC CASSVSGGPNEQFF
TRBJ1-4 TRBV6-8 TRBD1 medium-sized TGTGCCAGCAGACAACAGGGGGCCGGGGAAAAACTGTTTTTT CASRQQGAGEKLFF
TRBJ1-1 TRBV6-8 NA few TGTGCCAGCAGTTACTCAAATCAGGGGCAAACTGAAGCTTTCTTT CASSYSNQGQTEAFF
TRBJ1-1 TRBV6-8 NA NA TGTGCCAGCAGGCGAAGGACAGAGAACACTGAAGCTTTCTTT CASRRRTENTEAFF
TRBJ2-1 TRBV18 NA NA TGTGCCAGCTCACCTGACCCTCGCGTCGGGGTACGGATGAATGAGCAGTTCTTC CASSPDPRVGVRMNEQFF
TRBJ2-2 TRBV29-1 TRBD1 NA TGCAGCGTCCGGGACAGGAGGCCCACCGGGGAGCTGTTTTTT CSVRDRRPTGELFF
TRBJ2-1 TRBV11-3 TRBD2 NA TGTGCCAGCAGACCTGCGGGGGGCAAAGGGTCGCAGTTCTTC CASRPAGGKGSQFF
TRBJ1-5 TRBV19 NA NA TGTGCCAGTAGTATCTCAGAAAATCAGCCCCAGCATTTT CASSISENQPQHF